Sequencing of this TCR beta chain was carried out in a study of CD8 T cells in Susac syndrome. This clonotype came up once. cDNA came from 0.5 to 1 ug RNA primed by random hexamers. Multiplex immunoSEQ PCR targeted 54 Vbeta and 13 Jbeta TCR beta segments. Via MiXCR, TCRdb re-called the immunoSEQ multiplex PCR reads, giving one row per CDR3 protein. In the table there are more than 150,000 distinct CDR3 sequences, about 93% of which are singletons. V gave up 5 bases and J gave up 2 bases; unmatched junction bases: 7. The CDR3 spans 15 residues. Germline CDR1 MNHEY, CDR2 SVGAGI. Healthy donors constituted the control group, matched for age and sex.

This chain uses TRBV6-5 with TRBJ2-3; the match to TRBD2 covers 7 bases. This sequence originates from a human donor in good health. The sequenced material came from CD4+ T cells from PBMCs. The CDR3 DNA reads TGTGCCAGCAGTCCCGGACTAGAGCTCACAGATACGCAGTATTTT. This encodes CASSPGLELTDTQYF.